This note documents a single TCR beta chain sequence. There is no known antigen for this receptor. Compared with germline, one end of the junction differs, possibly owing to a read error. For repertoire sequencing, the TCR beta CDR3 regions were amplified from RNA transcripts. A first-round RT-PCR used HTBI primers with the Qiagen OneStep RT-PCR kit, followed by a second-round multiplex PCR, size selection and purification. Libraries were sequenced on an Illumina HiSeq2000 using paired-end 100 bp reads. Under the source paper's analysis protocol: SOAPnuke was used to process the reads, removing any read that contained adapters or uncalled bases, had a mean Phred below 15, or lacked an exact match to the constant primer or identifier. COPE v1.2.5 was used to merge high-quality paired reads. Each unique nucleotide sequence was defined as a clonotype, and clonotypes were aligned to IMGT TRB V, D and J references with MiTCR v1.1. The analysis was limited to V-J combinations with a frequency above 0.0001, which together covered 99.2% of repertoires. For each V-J combination, a TCR clonal expansion and chaos score was defined as F50 clonal expansion divided by the chaos observed in the TCRdist matrix. Welch's t-statistics and random forest were used to reduce the features to 10 to 15 V-J combinations, which were then used as input to a naive Bayes classifier. The similarity between thyroid and blood repertoires was quantified using the Morisita-Horn index. Using fastp trimming at Q25 and MiXCR clonotype assembly, TCRdb reanalyzed the public sequencing data and kept in-frame beta chains. CDR3 protein sequences are deduplicated, and each keeps its most common genes and DNA. TCRdb's processing, not the authors', yielded these V and J calls. In all, the sample holds about 1.2 million distinct CDR3 sequences, and roughly two fifths of those were seen once. The ten largest make up around 10% of the sample.

Hyperthyroidism patients were newly diagnosed, with disease duration under 2 months, and aged 18 to 65 years. Patients with other autoimmune diseases, uncontrolled infections, pregnancy or lactation were excluded. Clinical symptoms, serum thyroxine, TRAb, thyroid ultrasound and orbital computed tomography were used for diagnosis. Trizol reagent was used to extract the total RNA, and its quality was then checked on an Agilent 2100 Bioanalyzer. This entry is derived from a study of Graves' ophthalmopathy and Graves' hyperthyroidism (dated by TCRdb to 2017 to 2018). Study-level background: Hyperthyroidism was defined as stable when no progression to ophthalmopathy occurred within 18 months of follow-up. To explore V-J signatures that separate ophthalmopathy from hyperthyroidism, a discovery set of around 97 patients was enrolled, consisting of roughly 45 with ophthalmopathy and roughly 60 with stable hyperthyroidism. The independent validation cohort included under 20 hyperthyroidism patients plus 17 patients who later progressed from hyperthyroidism to ophthalmopathy. In roughly 6 hyperthyroidism patients, the T-cell repertoires found in thyroid tissue were compared with those found in blood. Following sampling, methimazole starting at 30 mg daily was administered to hyperthyroidism patients, and high-dose intravenous methylprednisolone was administered to ophthalmopathy patients. In total, some 140 blood samples were TCR-sequenced: 40 to 45 ophthalmopathy, under 80 hyperthyroidism and some 17 hyperthyroidism-to-ophthalmopathy patients. The study used signatures of the TCR beta repertoire to tell Graves' ophthalmopathy apart from Graves' hyperthyroidism and to predict which patients would progress to ophthalmopathy. Beyond this particular receptor, the publication reports: In validation, the model predicted ophthalmopathy progression with about 71% sensitivity and around 72% specificity; around twelve predicted patients were CT-confirmed with GO in a median of approximately 6.2 months. Sample size was not predetermined statistically, and investigators were not blinded to group allocation. Ophthalmopathy was separated from stable hyperthyroidism by the 13-signature model with roughly 90% sensitivity and less than 82% specificity in cross-validation and with 80%/75% in the test set. Most expanded thyroid clonotypes with frequency above 0.001 were also detected in blood, suggesting blood repertoires may reflect the thyroid immune response.

CDR1 and CDR2, per the germline V gene (reference sequence), are SSHAT and FNYEAQ. The CDR3 contains 12 residues, cysteine and phenylalanine counted. The retained sequence is limited to the CDR3, 36 bases, with the frame set at the first base. This TCR derives from an adult man with Graves' hyperthyroidism. Sequenced material: peripheral blood or thyroid tissue (not recorded which). The chain joins TRBV7-7 to TRBJ2-7, with the D gene uncertain. The DNA reads as follows: TGTGCTAGCAGCCTAGAAGAGTACGAGCAGTACTTC. Its amino acids are CASSLEEYEQYF.